The 10 T cell receptor beta chains presented below share a single source sample, sequenced in a study of blood T cell repertoires in COVID-19. Clones were sequenced by immunoSEQ multiplex PCR, and TCRdb holds only the in-frame ones, with some missing. The data show 400,000 to 450,000 clones, with about nine tenths seen just once and roughly 1.4% held by the top ten. The source material was peripheral blood. These receptors were collected from a woman between 35 and 50 years old with COVID-19, enrolled during active disease.

This chain joins TRBV7-3 and TRBJ1-1, with TRBD1 as a possible D gene (5 bases). This CDR3 comprises 13 residues. Trimming took 6 bases from V and 1 from J, leaving 9 bases between them. Germline CDR1 reads SGHTA; CDR2 reads FQGTGA. Here the CDR3 reads CASSRQTNTEAFF. The CDR3 bases are TGTGCCAGCAGTCGACAGACGAACACTGAAGCTTTCTTT.

This rearrangement joins TRBV27 to TRBJ1-5; D might be TRBD1 (5 bases). There are 15 residues in the CDR3. Germline V CDR1 and CDR2: MNHEY, SMNVEV (reference sequence). The germline V and J ends were trimmed by 4 bases and 4 bases, with 14 bases remaining between them. Written as DNA, the CDR3 is TGTGCCAGCAGTTCAGTGGGGCGACCAAATCAGCCCCAGCATTTT. Protein sequence: CASSSVGRPNQPQHF.

This clone appeared a single time. The rearrangement joins TRBV2 to TRBJ1-2; 7 bases are shared with TRBD1. Germline V gives CDR1 SNHLY, CDR2 FYNNEI. V was pared by 6 bases and J by 4 bases, with 8 bases of the junction left unmatched. The CDR3 totals 14 residues. CDR3 residues: CASRLDRPRYGYTF. CDR3 bases: TGTGCCAGCAGATTGGACAGGCCGCGCTATGGCTACACCTTC.

The V call is TRBV9, the J call TRBJ2-1, with TRBD1 identical over 10 bases. The CDR3 has 17 amino acids. V gave up 3 bases and J gave up 7 bases; unmatched junction bases: 13. Per the germline V gene, CDR1 is SGDLS and CDR2 is YYNGEE. The CDR3 here is CASSDWNRQGAINEQFF. In DNA form, the CDR3 reads TGTGCCAGCAGCGATTGGAACCGACAGGGGGCGATTAATGAGCAGTTCTTC.

The V gene is TRBV4-1, the J gene TRBJ2-7; 9 bases line up with TRBD1. The length of the CDR3 is 15 residues. Trimming cost V 4 bases and J 3 bases; bases outside gene matches: 7. The germline gives CDR1 MGHRA, CDR2 YSYEKL. CDR3 coding DNA: TGCGCCAGCAGCCCAGAGGACAGGGGCCACTACGAGCAGTACTTC. Amino acids: CASSPEDRGHYEQYF.

The chain couples TRBV4-3 to TRBJ2-4; D ambiguous. The V gene lost 4 bases and the J gene lost 8 bases, with 15 bases spanning the gap. The CDR3 covers 14 residues. Germline values: CDR1 LGHNA, CDR2 YSLEER. The CDR3 DNA reads TGCGCCAGCAGCCCAGACAATCTGAGGCACATTCAGTACTTC. This gives the protein CASSPDNLRHIQYF.

This clone was detected ten times or more. This rearrangement joins TRBV4-3 to TRBJ2-2, with D possibly TRBD2 on 5 matching bases. V was cut by 3 bases and J by 4 bases, with 12 bases left in between. The length of the CDR3 is 15 residues. CDR1 LGHNA and CDR2 YSLEER come from the germline V gene. CDR3 sequence (DNA): TGCGCCAGCAGCCAGTTTCTAGCCGGCACCGGGGAGCTGTTTTTT. Protein sequence: CASSQFLAGTGELFF.

This clone has just one count. The rearrangement joins TRBV4-1 to TRBJ1-2; 8 nucleotides line up with TRBD1. The CDR3 has 14 residues. Per the germline V gene, CDR1 is MGHRA and CDR2 is YSYEKL. J was trimmed by 4 bases and V by 4 bases; bases with no gene match: 5. The CDR3 protein is CASSLPGTGYGYTF. In DNA form, the CDR3 reads TGCGCCAGCAGCCTCCCCGGGACAGGCTATGGCTACACCTTC.

V gene TRBV29-1 combines with J gene TRBJ1-3; D unresolved. Germline V lookup: CDR1 SQVTM, CDR2 ANQGSEA. CDR3 length: 12 amino acids. Between the trimmed V and J ends, which lost 5 bases and 0 bases, there was a span of 5 bases. CDR3 residues: CSVRGSGNTIYF. DNA for the CDR3: TGCAGCGTTCGGGGCTCTGGAAACACCATATATTTT.

The rearrangement links TRBV29-1 to TRBJ2-3; 10 bases align to TRBD2. The CDR3 sequence is 16 residues long. Per the germline V gene, CDR1 is SQVTM and CDR2 is ANQGSEA. V shed 2 bases and J 3 bases; nucleotides not matched to a gene: 8. The CDR3, as DNA: TGCAGCGTTGAAAAGGTGGCTAGCGGGAGAACAGATACGCAGTATTTT. Protein: CSVEKVASGRTDTQYF.